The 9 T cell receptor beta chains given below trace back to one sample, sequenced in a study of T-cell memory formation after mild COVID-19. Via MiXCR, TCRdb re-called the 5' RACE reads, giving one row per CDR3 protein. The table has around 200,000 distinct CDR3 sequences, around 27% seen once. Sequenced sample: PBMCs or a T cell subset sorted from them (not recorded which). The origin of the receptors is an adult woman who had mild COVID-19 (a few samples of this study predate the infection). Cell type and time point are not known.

DNA of the CDR3: TGTGCCAGCAAGGCCCGCAGGGAGAGCTATGGCTACACCTTC. It yields the protein CASKARRESYGYTF. This chain uses TRBV3-1 with TRBJ1-2; possibly TRBD1 for D (5 bases). V lost 7 bases, J lost 4 bases, and 16 bases lay in between. The CDR3 runs to 14 residues. The germline V gene has CDR1 LGHDT and CDR2 YNNKEL (reference sequence).

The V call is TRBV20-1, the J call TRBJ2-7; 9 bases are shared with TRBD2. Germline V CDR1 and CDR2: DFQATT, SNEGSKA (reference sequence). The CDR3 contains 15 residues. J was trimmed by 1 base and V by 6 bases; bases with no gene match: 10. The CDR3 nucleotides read TGCAGTGCCATAAGTCGGACTAGCGCGTCCTACGAGCAGTACTTC. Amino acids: CSAISRTSASYEQYF.

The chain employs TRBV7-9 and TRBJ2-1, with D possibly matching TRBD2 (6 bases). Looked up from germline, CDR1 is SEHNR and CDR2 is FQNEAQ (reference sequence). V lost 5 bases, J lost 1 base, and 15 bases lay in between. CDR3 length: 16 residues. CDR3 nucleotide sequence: TGTGCCAGCAGCGTGGCGGAGGGGCTATCCTACAATGAGCAGTTCTTC. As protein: CASSVAEGLSYNEQFF.

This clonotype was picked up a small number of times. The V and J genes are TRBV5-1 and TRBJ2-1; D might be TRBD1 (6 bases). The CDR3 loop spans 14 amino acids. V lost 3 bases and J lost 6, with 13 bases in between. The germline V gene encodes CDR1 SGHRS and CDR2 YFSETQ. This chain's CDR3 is CASSSGQLSNEQFF. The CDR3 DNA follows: TGCGCCAGCAGCTCTGGACAGTTGAGCAATGAGCAGTTCTTC.

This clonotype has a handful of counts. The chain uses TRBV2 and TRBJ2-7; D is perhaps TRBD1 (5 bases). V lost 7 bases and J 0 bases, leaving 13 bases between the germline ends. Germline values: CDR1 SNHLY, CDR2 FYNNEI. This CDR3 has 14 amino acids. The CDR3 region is CASTKGIGSYEQYF. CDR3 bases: TGTGCCAGCACGAAGGGGATAGGCTCCTACGAGCAGTACTTC.

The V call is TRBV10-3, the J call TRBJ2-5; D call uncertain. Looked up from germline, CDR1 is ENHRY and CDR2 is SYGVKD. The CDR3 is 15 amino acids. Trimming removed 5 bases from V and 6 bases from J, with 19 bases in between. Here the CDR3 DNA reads TGTGCCATCAGTCCTGACCCAACGATAGGGAAGACCCAGTACTTC. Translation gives CAISPDPTIGKTQYF.

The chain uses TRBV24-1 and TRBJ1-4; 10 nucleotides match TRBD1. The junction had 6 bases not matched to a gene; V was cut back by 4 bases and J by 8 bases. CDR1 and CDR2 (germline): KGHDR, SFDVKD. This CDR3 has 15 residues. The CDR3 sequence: CATSEFDRGQEKLFF. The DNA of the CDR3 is TGTGCCACCAGTGAATTCGACAGGGGGCAAGAAAAACTGTTTTTT.

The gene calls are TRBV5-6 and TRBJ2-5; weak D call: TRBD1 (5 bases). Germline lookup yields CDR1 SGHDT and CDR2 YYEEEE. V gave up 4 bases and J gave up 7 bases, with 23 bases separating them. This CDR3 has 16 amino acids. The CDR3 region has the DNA TGTGCCAGCAGCCTGACAGAACTTAAGAATGGTGGGACCCAGTACTTC. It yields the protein CASSLTELKNGGTQYF.

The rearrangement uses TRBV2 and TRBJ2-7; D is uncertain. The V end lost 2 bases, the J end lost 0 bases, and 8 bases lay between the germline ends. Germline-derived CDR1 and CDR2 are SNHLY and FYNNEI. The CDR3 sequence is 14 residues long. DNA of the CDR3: TGTGCCAGCAGTGAACGGCAGAGCTCCTACGAGCAGTACTTC. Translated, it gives CASSERQSSYEQYF.